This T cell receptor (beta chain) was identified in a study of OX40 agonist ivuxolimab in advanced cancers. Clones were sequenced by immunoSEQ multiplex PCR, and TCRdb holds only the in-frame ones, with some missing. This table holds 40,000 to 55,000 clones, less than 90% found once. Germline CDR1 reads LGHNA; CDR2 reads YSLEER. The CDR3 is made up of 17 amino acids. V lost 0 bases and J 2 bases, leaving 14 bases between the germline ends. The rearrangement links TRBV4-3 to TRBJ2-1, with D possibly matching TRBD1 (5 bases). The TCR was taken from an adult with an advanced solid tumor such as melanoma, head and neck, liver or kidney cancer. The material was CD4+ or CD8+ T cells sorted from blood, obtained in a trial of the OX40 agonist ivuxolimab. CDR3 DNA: TGCGCCAGCAGCCAAGACCAGACAGCAGCAGCCTACAATGAGCAGTTCTTC. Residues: CASSQDQTAAAYNEQFF.